Described below is a single TCR beta chain sequence and its context. Its antigen is currently not known. The record has no base qualities; no much larger clone is one base away. This sample was taken from a study of shared clonotypes between healthy human individuals (dated by TCRdb to about 2020). With regard to the full study: The cohort included a few men and a couple of women between 18 and 49 years of age. For each donor, CD4 naive and CD4 memory were each run on three plates, CD8 naive on two plates, and CD8 memory on one plate. To estimate repertoire size and how much clonotypes are shared between individuals, the study performed deep sequencing of blood TCR repertoires from a few healthy adults. Libraries were prepared and TCR repertoires were sequenced by different laboratories using diverse techniques, in order to increase sequencing depth and limit assay-specific biases. Each donor's leukapheresis produced roughly between roughly 0.94 and 9.5 billion PBMCs. What the study reported, not specific to this receptor: Incomplete sequencing was indicated by rarefaction of sorted-subset datasets, despite the large sequencing depth. Based on pairwise subsampling, the degree of clonotype sharing among donors was expected to be affected by sequencing depth. Compared with non-shared clonotypes, clonotypes shared by all four sorted-subset donors had higher generation probabilities. Sampling was restricted to blood, and TCR repertoires in tissue are likely to differ from TCR repertoires in blood. Naive subsets generally had larger estimated clonotype richness than memory subsets. Because the study included only a small number of donors, the genetic and exposure-history diversity represented was limited. About 4.5% of naive CD4, 3.5% of naive CD8, approximately 2.2% of memory CD4, and about 0.4% of memory CD8 clonotypes were shared across a few donors.

TCR CDR3 regions were amplified from genomic DNA by multiplex PCR using the deep immunoSEQ assay. Genomic DNA extracted from each cell subset was distributed evenly over all wells of several immunoSEQ 96-well plates, and each plate served as one replicate. For sorted subsets, around 200 ng genomic DNA, equal to approximately 30,000 T cell genomes, was loaded into each replicate PCR. Purified libraries were measured with a Qubit 3.0 fluorometer, size-checked on a Bioanalyzer 2100, and measured again with the KAPA Library Quantification kit. Each immunoSEQ 96-well plate was sequenced on its own single-read 150-cycle Illumina NextSeq 550 flow cell. The paper's processing steps were these. Because the immunoSEQ output held only junctional sequences and lacked quality scores, the filtering could not match the filtering applied to full-length reads. To assign V/J genes and CDR3, sequences were annotated against IMGT germline references using PyIR, a Python wrapper for IgBLAST v1.9. Any read was removed if the V/J assignment was weak (E-value above 1e-6), the CDR3 was missing, or the read contained stop codons, out-of-frame junctions, or ambiguous translated residues. V3J clonotypes were defined as sequences sharing an identical inferred V gene, J gene, and CDR3 amino acid sequence. To compute the percentage overlap between repertoires, the number of shared unique clonotypes was divided by the size of the smaller repertoire. RTK rarefaction, the Chao1 estimator, and Recon v2.1 estimates of unobserved clonotypes were used to assess repertoire richness. Generation probabilities for all TCRbeta clonotypes obtained by the gDNA method from a handful of donors were computed using OLGA. This is the immuneACCESS table as TCRdb keeps it, with only in-frame sequences that have V and J called. A part of the clones is gone; compared with another copy, unresolved V genes explain less than half, and the rest is unexplained. That table supplies the V and J calls and clone size; D and trimming were determined from the DNA. The sample profile shows 1.4 million or so clones; around 98.5% of them were found once. The ten largest make up approximately 0.4% of the sample.

Donors were healthy HIV-negative adults with no recently reported acute infections or vaccinations. Every donor was a Caucasian adult living in Nashville, Tennessee, USA. Magnetic negative selection was used to enrich CD4+ T cells, after which naive cells were positively selected on CD45RA and the negative fraction became the memory subset. Blood was obtained by leukapheresis, after which PBMCs were separated by Ficoll-Histopaque density gradient centrifugation and cryopreserved in liquid nitrogen vapor phase. Analytical flow cytometry was used to check the purity and quantity of every magnetically sorted T cell population. From each sorted fraction, genomic DNA was isolated and quantified by UV absorbance on a Nanodrop 2000c. The sequenced material came from naive CD4+ T cells sorted from blood. The cell subset or site label for this specimen denotes: CD45RA+ positively selected. This TCR came from a young man in good health.

The CDR3 protein sequence reads: CASSLGTGGQKLFF. The DNA reads TGCGCCAGCAGCTTGGGGACAGGGGGCCAAAAACTGTTTTTT. The sequence is built from TRBV5-1 and TRBJ1-4, with 11 central nucleotides matching TRBD1. The CDR3 sequence holds 14 residues, the cysteine and phenylalanine included. Only CDR3 DNA is held: 42 bases, read in frame from base 1. The V end gives up 0 bases and the J end 9 bases, leaving 1 base in the junction not matched to a gene. Taken from the germline V gene, the CDR1 and CDR2 loops are SGHRS and YFSETQ.